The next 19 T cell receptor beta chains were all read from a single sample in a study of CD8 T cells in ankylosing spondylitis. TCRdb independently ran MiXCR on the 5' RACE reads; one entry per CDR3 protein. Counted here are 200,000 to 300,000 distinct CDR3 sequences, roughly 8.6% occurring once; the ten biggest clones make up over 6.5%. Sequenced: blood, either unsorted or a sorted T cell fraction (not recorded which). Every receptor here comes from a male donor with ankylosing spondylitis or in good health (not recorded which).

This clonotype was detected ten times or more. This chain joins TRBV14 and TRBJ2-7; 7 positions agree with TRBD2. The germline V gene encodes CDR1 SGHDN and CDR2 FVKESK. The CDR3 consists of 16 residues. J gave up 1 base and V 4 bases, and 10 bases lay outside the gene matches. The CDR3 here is CASSPLRGDPSYEQYF. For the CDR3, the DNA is TGTGCCAGCAGCCCCCTTCGGGGGGACCCTTCCTACGAGCAGTACTTC.

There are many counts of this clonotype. CDR3 sequence: CASSQGSGGELFF. The CDR3 nucleotides read TGTGCCAGCAGCCAAGGGAGCGGCGGGGAGCTGTTTTTT. The V gene is TRBV3-1, the J gene TRBJ2-2, with D perhaps matching TRBD2 (5 bases). This CDR3 region has 13 residues. Looked up from germline, CDR1 is LGHDT and CDR2 is YNNKEL (reference sequence). V was pared by 1 base and J by 7 bases, with 7 bases between. The whole variable domain, remainder taken from reference TRBV3-1 and TRBJ2-2, is DTAVSQTPKYLVTQMGNDKSIKCEQNLGHDTMYWYKQDSKKFLKIMFSYNNKELIINETVPNRFSPKSPDKAHLNLHINSLELGDSAVYFCASSQGSGGELFFGEGSRLTVL.

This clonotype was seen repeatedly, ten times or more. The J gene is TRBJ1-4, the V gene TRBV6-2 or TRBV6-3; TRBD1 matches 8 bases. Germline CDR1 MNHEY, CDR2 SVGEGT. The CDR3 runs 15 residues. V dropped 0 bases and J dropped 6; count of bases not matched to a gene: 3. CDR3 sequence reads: CASSYSGTGDEKLFF. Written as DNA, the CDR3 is TGTGCCAGCAGTTACTCCGGGACAGGAGATGAAAAACTGTTTTTT.

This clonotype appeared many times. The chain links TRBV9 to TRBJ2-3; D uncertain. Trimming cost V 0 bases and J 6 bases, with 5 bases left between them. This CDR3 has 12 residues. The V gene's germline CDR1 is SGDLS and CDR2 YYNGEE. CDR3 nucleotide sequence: TGTGCCAGCAGCGTAGATAAGGATACGCAGTATTTT. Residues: CASSVDKDTQYF.

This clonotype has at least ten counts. CDR3 loop: CASSFGGNTGELFF. The CDR3 DNA sequence: TGTGCCAGCAGCTTCGGAGGCAACACCGGGGAGCTGTTTTTT. The chain recombines TRBV5-6 with TRBJ2-2, with a weak D call TRBD2 (5 bases). Germline V lookup: CDR1 SGHDT, CDR2 YYEEEE. The CDR3 loop spans 14 amino acids. V dropped 2 bases and J dropped 2 bases, with 7 bases sitting between them. Complete variable domain (other parts from reference TRBV5-6 and TRBJ2-2): DAGVTQSPTHLIKTRGQQVTLRCSPKSGHDTVSWYQQALGQGPQFIFQYYEEEERQRGNFPDRFSGHQFPNYSSELNVNALLLGDSALYLCASSFGGNTGELFFGEGSRLTVL.

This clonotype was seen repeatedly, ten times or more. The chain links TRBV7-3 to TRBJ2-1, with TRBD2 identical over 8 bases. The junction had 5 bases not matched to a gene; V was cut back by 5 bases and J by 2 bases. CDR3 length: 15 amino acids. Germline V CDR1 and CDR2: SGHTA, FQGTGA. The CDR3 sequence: CASSLLAGAYNEQFF. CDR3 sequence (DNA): TGTGCCAGCAGCCTGCTAGCGGGCGCCTACAATGAGCAGTTCTTC.

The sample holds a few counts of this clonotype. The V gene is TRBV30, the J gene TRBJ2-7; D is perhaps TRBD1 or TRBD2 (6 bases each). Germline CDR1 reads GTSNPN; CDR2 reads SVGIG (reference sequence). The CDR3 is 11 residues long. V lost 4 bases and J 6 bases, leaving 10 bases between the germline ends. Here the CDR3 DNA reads TGTGCCTGGATAGGGGGGCCCGAGCAGTACTTC. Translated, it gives CAWIGGPEQYF.

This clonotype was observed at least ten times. CDR3 in amino acids: CATSLLGAPGELFF. CDR3 bases: TGTGCCACCAGCCTCCTTGGGGCCCCCGGGGAACTGTTTTTT. V and J are TRBV15 and TRBJ1-4; perhaps TRBD1 as D (5 bases). V lost 5 bases and J 12 bases, leaving 19 bases between the germline ends. Germline V gene data show CDR1 as LNHNV and CDR2 as YYDKDF (reference sequence). The CDR3 is made up of 14 amino acids.

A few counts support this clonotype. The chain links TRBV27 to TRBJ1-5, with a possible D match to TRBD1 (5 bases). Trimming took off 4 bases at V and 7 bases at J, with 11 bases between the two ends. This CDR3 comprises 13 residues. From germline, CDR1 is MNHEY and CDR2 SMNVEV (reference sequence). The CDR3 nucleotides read TGTGCCAGCAGTTCCCAGGGCCGACAGCCCCAGCATTTT. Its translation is CASSSQGRQPQHF.

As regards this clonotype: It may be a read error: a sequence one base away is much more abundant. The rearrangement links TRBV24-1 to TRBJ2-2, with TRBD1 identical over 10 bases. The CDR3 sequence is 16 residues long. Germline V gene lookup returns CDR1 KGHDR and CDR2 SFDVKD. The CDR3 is CATSESDRGLTGEPFF. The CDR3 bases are TGTGCCACCAGTGAATCTGACAGGGGGCTCACCGGGGAGCCGTTTTTT.

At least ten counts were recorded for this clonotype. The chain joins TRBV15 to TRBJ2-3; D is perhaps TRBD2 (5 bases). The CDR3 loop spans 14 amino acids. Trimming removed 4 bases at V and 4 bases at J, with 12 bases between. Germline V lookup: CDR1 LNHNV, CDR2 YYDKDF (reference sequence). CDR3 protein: CATSKEASPDTQYF. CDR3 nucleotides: TGTGCCACCAGCAAGGAGGCTAGCCCAGATACGCAGTATTTT. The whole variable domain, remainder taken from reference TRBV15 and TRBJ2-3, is DAMVIQNPRYQVTQFGKPVTLSCSQTLNHNVMYWYQQKSSQAPKLLFHYYDKDFNNEADTPDNFQSRRPNTSFCFLDIRSPGLGDTAMYLCATSKEASPDTQYFGPGTRLTVL.

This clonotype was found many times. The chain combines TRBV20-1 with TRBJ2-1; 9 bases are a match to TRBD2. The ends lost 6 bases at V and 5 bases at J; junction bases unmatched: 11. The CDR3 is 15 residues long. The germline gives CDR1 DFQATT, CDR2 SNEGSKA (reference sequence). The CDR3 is CSAPSGTSLDNEQFF. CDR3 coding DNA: TGCAGTGCCCCTAGCGGGACGAGCTTGGACAATGAGCAGTTCTTC.

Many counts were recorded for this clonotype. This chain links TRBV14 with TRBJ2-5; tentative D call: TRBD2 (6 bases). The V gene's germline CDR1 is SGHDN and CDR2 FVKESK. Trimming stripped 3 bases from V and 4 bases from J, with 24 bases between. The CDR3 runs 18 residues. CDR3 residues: CASSQARHLAFDLETQYF. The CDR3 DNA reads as TGTGCCAGCAGCCAGGCCCGCCACCTAGCGTTTGACTTAGAGACCCAGTACTTC.

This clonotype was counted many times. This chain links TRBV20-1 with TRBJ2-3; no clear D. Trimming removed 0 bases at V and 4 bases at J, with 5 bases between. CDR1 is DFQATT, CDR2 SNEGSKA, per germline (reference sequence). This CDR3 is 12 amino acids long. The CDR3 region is CSARDLADTQYF. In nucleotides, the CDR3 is TGCAGTGCTAGAGATCTAGCAGATACGCAGTATTTT.

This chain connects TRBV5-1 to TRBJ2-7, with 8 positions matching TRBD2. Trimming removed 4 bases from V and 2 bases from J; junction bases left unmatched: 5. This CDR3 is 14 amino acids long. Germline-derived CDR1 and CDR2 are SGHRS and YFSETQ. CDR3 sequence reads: CASSRAGEAYEQYF. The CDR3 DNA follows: TGCGCCAGCAGCAGAGCGGGGGAAGCCTACGAGCAGTACTTC.

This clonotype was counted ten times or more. The CDR3 sequence is CASSLREYMDGSYNEQFF. In DNA form, the CDR3 reads TGTGCCAGCAGCTTGAGGGAGTACATGGACGGGTCCTACAATGAGCAGTTCTTC. V usage is TRBV5-5 and J usage is TRBJ2-1; D perhaps matches TRBD2 (5 bases). Trimming left V 1 base short and J 1 base short, with 18 bases between. The CDR3 covers 18 residues. Germline CDR1 and CDR2: SGHKS and YYEKEE (reference sequence).

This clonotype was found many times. The DNA for the CDR3 is TGTGCCAGCAGCCCCCGTCAGTCCCCGGATACGCAGTATTTT. Its protein is CASSPRQSPDTQYF. The chain employs TRBV7-2 and TRBJ2-3, with unresolved D. The CDR3 loop spans 14 amino acids. Trimming removed 5 bases from V and 6 bases from J, with 15 bases in between. Germline-derived CDR1 and CDR2 are SGHTA and FQGNSA.

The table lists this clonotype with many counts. CDR3 amino acids: CASSPYMNTGELFF. DNA for the CDR3: TGTGCCAGCAGTCCGTACATGAACACCGGGGAGCTGTTTTTT. V and J are TRBV12-3 or TRBV12-4 and TRBJ2-2, with D hard to call. The CDR3 runs to 14 residues. The V end was cut by 5 bases, the J end by 1 base, with 8 bases between.

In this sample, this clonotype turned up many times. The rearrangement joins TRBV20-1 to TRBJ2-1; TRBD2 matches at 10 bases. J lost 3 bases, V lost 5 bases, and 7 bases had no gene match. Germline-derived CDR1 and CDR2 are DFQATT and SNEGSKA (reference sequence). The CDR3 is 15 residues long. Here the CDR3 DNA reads TGCAGTGCTGCCCGGACTAGCGGATACTACAATGAGCAGTTCTTC. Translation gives CSAARTSGYYNEQFF.